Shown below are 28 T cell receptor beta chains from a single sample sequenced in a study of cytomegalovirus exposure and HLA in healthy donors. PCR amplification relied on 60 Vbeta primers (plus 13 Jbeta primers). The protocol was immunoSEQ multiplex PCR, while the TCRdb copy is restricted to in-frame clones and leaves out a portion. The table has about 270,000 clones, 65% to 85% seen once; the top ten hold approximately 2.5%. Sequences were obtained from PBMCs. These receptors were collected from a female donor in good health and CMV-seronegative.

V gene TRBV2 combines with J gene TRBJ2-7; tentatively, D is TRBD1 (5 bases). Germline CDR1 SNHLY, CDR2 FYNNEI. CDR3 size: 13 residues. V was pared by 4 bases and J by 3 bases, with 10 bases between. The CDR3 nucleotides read TGTGCCAGCAGTGGAGATCAGGGCTACGAGCAGTACTTC. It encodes CASSGDQGYEQYF.

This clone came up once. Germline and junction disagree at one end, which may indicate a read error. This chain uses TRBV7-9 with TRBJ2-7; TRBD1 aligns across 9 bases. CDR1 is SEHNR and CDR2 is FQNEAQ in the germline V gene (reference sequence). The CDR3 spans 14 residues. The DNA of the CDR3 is TGTTCCAGCAGCCGGACAGGGGTAACCTACGAGCAGTACTTC. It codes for CSSSRTGVTYEQYF.

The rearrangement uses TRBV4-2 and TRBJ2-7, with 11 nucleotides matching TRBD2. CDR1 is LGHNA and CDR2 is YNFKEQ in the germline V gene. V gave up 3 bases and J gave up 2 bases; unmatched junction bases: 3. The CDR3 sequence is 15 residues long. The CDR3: CASSHLAGGAYEQYF. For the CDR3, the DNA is TGTGCCAGCAGCCACCTAGCGGGAGGCGCCTACGAGCAGTACTTC.

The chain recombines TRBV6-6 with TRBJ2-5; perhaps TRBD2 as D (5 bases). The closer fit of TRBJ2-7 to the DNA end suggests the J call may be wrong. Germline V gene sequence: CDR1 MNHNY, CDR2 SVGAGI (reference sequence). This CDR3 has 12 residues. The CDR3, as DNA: TGTGCCAGCGGGAGCTTGGTTTACGAGCAGTACTTC. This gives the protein CASGSLVYEQYF.

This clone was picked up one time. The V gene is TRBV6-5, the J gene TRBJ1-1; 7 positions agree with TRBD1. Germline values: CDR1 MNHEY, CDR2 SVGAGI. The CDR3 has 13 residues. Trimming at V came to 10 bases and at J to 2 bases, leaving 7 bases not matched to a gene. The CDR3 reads CATHRGVNTEAFF. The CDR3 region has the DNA TGTGCCACCCACAGGGGAGTAAACACTGAAGCTTTCTTT.

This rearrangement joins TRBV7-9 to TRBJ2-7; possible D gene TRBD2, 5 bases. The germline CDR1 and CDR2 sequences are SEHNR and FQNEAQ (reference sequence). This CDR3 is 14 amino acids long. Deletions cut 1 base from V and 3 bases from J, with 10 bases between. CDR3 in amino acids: CASSLGGLIYEQYF. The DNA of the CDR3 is TGTGCCAGCAGCTTAGGAGGGCTAATCTACGAGCAGTACTTC.

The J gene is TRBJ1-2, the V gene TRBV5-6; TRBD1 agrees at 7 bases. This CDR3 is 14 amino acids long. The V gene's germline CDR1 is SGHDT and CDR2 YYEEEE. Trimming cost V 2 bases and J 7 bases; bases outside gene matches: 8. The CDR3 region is CASSFPQGTGGYTF. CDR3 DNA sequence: TGTGCCAGCAGCTTTCCACAGGGGACGGGTGGCTACACCTTC.

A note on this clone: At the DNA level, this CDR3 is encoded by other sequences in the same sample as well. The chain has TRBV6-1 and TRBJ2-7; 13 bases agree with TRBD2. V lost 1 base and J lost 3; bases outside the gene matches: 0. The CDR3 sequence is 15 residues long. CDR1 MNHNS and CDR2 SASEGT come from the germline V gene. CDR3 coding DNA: TGTGCCAGCAGTGAAGGGACTAGCGGGAGCTACGAGCAGTACTTC. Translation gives CASSEGTSGSYEQYF.

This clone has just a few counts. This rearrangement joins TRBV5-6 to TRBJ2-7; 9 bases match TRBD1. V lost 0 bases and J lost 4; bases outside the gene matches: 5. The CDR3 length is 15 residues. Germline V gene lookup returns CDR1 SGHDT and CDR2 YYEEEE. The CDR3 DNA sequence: TGTGCCAGCAGCTTGGAGTGGACAGGGGAGTACGAGCAGTACTTC. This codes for CASSLEWTGEYEQYF.

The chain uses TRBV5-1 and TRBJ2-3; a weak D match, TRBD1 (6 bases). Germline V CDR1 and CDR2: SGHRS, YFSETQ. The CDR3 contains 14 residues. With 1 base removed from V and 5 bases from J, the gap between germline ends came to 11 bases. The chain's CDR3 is CASSLLGAGDTQYF. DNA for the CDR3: TGCGCCAGCAGCTTGTTGGGGGCGGGAGATACGCAGTATTTT.

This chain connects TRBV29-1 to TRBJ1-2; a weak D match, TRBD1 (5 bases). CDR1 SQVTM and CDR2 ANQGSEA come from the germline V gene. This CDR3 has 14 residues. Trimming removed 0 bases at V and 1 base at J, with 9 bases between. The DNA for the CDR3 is TGCAGCGTTGAAGATGACAGCTTTAACTATGGCTACACCTTC. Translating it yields CSVEDDSFNYGYTF.

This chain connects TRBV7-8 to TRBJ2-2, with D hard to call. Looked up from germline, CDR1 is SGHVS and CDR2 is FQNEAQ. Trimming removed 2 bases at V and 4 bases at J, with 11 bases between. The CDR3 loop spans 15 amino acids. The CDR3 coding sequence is TGTGCCAGCAGCTTATCCCCTGGGCCCACCGGGGAGCTGTTTTTT. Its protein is CASSLSPGPTGELFF.

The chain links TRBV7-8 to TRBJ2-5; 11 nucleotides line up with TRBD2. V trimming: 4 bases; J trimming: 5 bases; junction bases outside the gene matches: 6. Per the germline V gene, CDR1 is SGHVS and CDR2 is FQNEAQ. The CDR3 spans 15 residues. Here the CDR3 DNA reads TGTGCCAGCAGCTCAACACTAGCGGGAGTGGAGACCCAGTACTTC. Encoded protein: CASSSTLAGVETQYF.

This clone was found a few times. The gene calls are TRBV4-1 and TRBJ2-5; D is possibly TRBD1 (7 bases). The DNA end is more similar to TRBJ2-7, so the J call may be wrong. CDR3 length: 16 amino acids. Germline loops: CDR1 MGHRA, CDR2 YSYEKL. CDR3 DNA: TGCGCCAGCAGCCAAGGCCGCACAGGGGCGGGGTACGAGCAGTACTTC. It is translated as CASSQGRTGAGYEQYF.

In nucleotides, the CDR3 is TGCAGTCTGCGTCACGAGCAGTACTTC. It encodes CSLRHEQYF. This chain links TRBV20-1 with TRBJ2-7; D remains ambiguous. Germline values: CDR1 DFQATT, CDR2 SNEGSKA (reference sequence). The V end lost 8 bases, the J end lost 5 bases, and 7 bases lay between the germline ends. The CDR3 is made up of 9 amino acids.

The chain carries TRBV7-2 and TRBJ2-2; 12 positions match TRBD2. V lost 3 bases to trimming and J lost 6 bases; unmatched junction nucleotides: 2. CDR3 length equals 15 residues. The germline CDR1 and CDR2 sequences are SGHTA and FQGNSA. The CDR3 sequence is CASSLASGRAGELFF. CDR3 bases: TGTGCCAGCAGCTTGGCTAGCGGGAGGGCCGGGGAGCTGTTTTTT. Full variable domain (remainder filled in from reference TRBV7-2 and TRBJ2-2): GAGVSQSPSNKVTEKGKDVELRCDPISGHTALYWYRQSLGQGLEFLIYFQGNSAPDKSGLPSDRFSAERTGGSVSTLTIQRTQQEDSAVYLCASSLASGRAGELFFGEGSRLTVL.

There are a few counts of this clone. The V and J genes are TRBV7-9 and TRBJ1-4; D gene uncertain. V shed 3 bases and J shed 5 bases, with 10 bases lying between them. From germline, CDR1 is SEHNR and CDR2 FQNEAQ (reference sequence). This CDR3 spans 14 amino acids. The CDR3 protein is CASSFSAGNEKLFF. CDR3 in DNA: TGTGCCAGCAGCTTTAGCGCCGGGAATGAAAAACTGTTTTTT. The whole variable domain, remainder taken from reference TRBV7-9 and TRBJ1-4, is DTGVSQNPRHKITKRGQNVTFRCDPISEHNRLYWYRQTLGQGPEFLTYFQNEAQLEKSRLLSDRFSAERPKGSFSTLEIQRTEQGDSAMYLCASSFSAGNEKLFFGSGTQLSVL.

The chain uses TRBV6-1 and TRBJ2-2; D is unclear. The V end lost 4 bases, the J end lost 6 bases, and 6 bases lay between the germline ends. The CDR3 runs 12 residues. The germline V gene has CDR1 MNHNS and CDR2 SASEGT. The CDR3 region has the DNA TGTGCCAGCAGTGTTTCAGCCGGGGAGCTGTTTTTT. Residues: CASSVSAGELFF.

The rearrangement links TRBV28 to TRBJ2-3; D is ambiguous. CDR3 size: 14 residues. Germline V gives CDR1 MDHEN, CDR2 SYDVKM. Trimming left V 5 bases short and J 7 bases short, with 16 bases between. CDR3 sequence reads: CASSAPVLVNTQYF. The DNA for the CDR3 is TGTGCCAGCAGTGCCCCCGTCCTAGTGAATACGCAGTATTTT.

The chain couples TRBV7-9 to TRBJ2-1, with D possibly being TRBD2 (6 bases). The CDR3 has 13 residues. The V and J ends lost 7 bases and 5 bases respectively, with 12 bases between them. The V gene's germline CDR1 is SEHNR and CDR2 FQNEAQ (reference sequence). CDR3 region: CASTLGGNNEQFF. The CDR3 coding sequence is TGTGCCAGCACTCTCGGGGGTAACAATGAGCAGTTCTTC.

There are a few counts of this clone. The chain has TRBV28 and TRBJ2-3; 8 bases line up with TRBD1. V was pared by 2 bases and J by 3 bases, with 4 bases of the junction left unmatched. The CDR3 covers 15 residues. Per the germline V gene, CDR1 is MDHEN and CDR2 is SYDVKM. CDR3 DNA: TGTGCCAGCAGTTTACCGCAGGGGGCGACAGATACGCAGTATTTT. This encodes CASSLPQGATDTQYF.

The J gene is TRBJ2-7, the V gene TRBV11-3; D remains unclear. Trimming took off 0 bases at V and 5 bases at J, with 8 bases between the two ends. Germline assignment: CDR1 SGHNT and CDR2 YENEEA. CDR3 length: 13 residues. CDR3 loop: CASSLDLTNEQYF. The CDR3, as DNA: TGTGCCAGCAGCTTAGATCTGACAAACGAGCAGTACTTC.

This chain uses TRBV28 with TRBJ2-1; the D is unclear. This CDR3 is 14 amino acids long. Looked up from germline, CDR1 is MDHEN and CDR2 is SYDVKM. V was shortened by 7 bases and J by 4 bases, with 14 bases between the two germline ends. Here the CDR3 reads CASTLRRAYNEQFF. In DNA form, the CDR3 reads TGTGCCAGCACCCTACGGAGAGCTTACAATGAGCAGTTCTTC. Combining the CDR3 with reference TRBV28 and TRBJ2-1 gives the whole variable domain DVKVTQSSRYLVKRTGEKVFLECVQDMDHENMFWYRQDPGLGLRLIYFSYDVKMKEKGDIPEGYSVSREKKERFSLILESASTNQTSMYLCASTLRRAYNEQFFGPGTRLTVL.

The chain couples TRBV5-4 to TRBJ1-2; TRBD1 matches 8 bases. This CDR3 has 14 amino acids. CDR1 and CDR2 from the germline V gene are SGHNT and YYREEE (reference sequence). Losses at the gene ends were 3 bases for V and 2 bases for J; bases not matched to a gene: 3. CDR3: CASSWGTGNYGYTF. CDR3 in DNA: TGTGCCAGCAGCTGGGGGACAGGAAACTATGGCTACACCTTC.

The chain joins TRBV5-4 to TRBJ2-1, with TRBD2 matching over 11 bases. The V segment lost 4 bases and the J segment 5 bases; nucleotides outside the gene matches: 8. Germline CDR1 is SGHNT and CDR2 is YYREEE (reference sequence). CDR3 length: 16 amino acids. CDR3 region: CASSNGASGRHNEQFF. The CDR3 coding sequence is TGTGCCAGCAGCAATGGGGCTAGCGGGAGGCACAATGAGCAGTTCTTC. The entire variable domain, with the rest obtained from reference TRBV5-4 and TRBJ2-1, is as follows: ETGVTQSPTHLIKTRGQQVTLRCSSQSGHNTVSWYQQALGQGPQFIFQYYREEENGRGNFPPRFSGLQFPNYSSELNVNALELDDSALYLCASSNGASGRHNEQFFGPGTRLTVL.

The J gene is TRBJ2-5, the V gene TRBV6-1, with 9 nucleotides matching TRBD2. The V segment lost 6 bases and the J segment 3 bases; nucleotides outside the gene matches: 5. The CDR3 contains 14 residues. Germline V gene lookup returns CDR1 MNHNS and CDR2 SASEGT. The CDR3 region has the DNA TGTGCCAGCAGCAGACTAGCGGTAAAAGAGACCCAGTACTTC. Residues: CASSRLAVKETQYF.

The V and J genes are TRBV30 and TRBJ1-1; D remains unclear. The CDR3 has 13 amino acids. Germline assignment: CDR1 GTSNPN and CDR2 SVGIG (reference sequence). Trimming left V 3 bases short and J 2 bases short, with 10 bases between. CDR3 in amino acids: CAWRERVNTEAFF. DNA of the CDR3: TGTGCCTGGAGAGAGAGGGTAAACACTGAAGCTTTCTTT.

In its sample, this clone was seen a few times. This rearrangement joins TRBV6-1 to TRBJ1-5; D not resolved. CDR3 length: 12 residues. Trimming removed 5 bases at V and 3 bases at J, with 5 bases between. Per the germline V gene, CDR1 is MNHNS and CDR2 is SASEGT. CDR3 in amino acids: CASSLLNQPQHF. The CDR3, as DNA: TGTGCCAGCAGTCTTCTCAATCAGCCCCAGCATTTT.